The clone carrying this T cell receptor (beta chain) was seen once. The antigen remains undetermined. In the PCR, 60 Vbeta and 13 Jbeta primers were used. The protocol was immunoSEQ multiplex PCR, while the TCRdb copy is restricted to in-frame clones and leaves out a portion. The sample holds about 160,000 clones, over 60% seen once. This specimen comes from a study of cytomegalovirus exposure and HLA in healthy donors. The overall study: In an early release, HLA-typed donors contributed about 79 million unique TCR sequences.

Findings and limits, study-wide: Later analysis associated a missense DCLRE1C variant with TCR beta V- and J-gene trimming. Researchers counted roughly 150 TCR beta chains as cytomegalovirus-associated.

Trimming took 5 bases from V and 0 from J, leaving 10 bases between them. The CDR3 runs 14 residues. Germline CDR1 reads SEHNR; CDR2 reads FQNEAQ (reference sequence). Sequencing used PBMCs. V and J are TRBV7-9 and TRBJ2-5; tentatively, D is TRBD1 (5 bases). This receptor was taken from a woman aged 25 to 39 in good health and CMV-seronegative. In DNA form, the CDR3 reads TGTGCCAGCAGCGCACAGGCGTACCAAGAGACCCAGTACTTC. Its translation is CASSAQAYQETQYF.